One and the same sample provided the 7 T cell receptor beta chains below, sequenced in a study of response to subunit inactivated influenza vaccine. TCRdb recomputed calls from the RT-PCR reads with MiXCR, one row per CDR3 protein. The sample lists a few hundred thousand distinct CDR3 sequences; around a fifth were seen once. The input for sequencing was PBMCs from blood, taken 21 months after vaccination. Receptors originate from a man aged 50 to 75 who received an inactivated influenza vaccine.

This clonotype was seen many times. The chain uses TRBV7-9 and TRBJ2-4, with a weak D call TRBD1 (5 bases). The V gene's germline CDR1 is SEHNR and CDR2 FQNEAQ (reference sequence). This CDR3 is 15 amino acids long. The V end was cut by 3 bases, the J end by 0 bases, with 9 bases between. The CDR3 loop reads CASSLQTEAKNIQYF. Here the CDR3 DNA reads TGTGCCAGCAGCTTGCAGACAGAAGCCAAAAACATTCAGTACTTC.

Only one count was recorded for this clonotype. The chain combines TRBV28 with TRBJ2-2, with D perhaps TRBD1 (6 bases). The CDR3 is 16 amino acids. The germline V and J ends were trimmed by 1 base and 5 bases, with 14 bases remaining between them. Germline V gene data show CDR1 as MDHEN and CDR2 as SYDVKM. The CDR3 region is CASSLSTGKRTGELFF. The DNA for the CDR3 is TGTGCCAGCAGTTTATCCACAGGGAAGAGGACCGGGGAGCTGTTTTTT.

This clonotype was recorded many times. The V call is TRBV20-1, the J call TRBJ2-1, with D perhaps TRBD1 (5 bases). The CDR3 contains 14 residues. The V end lost 0 bases, the J end lost 8 bases, and 14 bases lay between the germline ends. CDR1 DFQATT and CDR2 SNEGSKA come from the germline V gene (reference sequence). The CDR3 bases are TGCAGTGCTAGAGATCCTTATAGCAGGGATGAGCAGTTCTTC. Translating gives CSARDPYSRDEQFF.

The V and J genes are TRBV20-1 and TRBJ2-1; 16 bases line up with TRBD2. The junction had 16 bases not matched to a gene; V was cut back by 0 bases and J by 14 bases. This CDR3 is 18 amino acids long. Germline assignment: CDR1 DFQATT and CDR2 SNEGSKA (reference sequence). The CDR3 protein is CSARETGTSGGALPLKFF. CDR3 DNA sequence: TGCAGTGCTAGAGAGACCGGGACTAGCGGGGGGGCCTTACCCTTAAAGTTCTTC.

The CDR3 sequence is CASSPTFRGNSPLHF. CDR3 in DNA: TGTGCCAGCAGCCCAACATTCAGGGGCAATTCACCCCTCCACTTT. The rearrangement uses TRBV3-1 and TRBJ1-6; possible D gene TRBD1, 6 bases. Germline V gene sequence: CDR1 LGHDT, CDR2 YNNKEL (reference sequence). The V and J ends lost 4 bases and 7 bases respectively, with 14 bases between them. The CDR3 consists of 15 residues.

This clonotype was seen at least ten times. The V and J genes are TRBV14 and TRBJ1-4; TRBD1 might be the D (5 bases). V dropped 2 bases and J dropped 6 bases, with 13 bases sitting between them. This CDR3 comprises 15 residues. The germline V gene has CDR1 SGHDN and CDR2 FVKESK. CDR3 in DNA: TGTGCCAGCAGCCAATTGCGGGGGTCGGATGAAAAACTGTTTTTT. It translates to CASSQLRGSDEKLFF.

The chain is built from TRBV12-3 or TRBV12-4 and TRBJ2-5; perhaps TRBD1 as D (6 bases). V was shortened by 11 bases and J by 5 bases, with 21 bases between the two germline ends. This CDR3 is 14 amino acids long. In DNA, the CDR3 is TGTGCCTGCAAATCAGGGGTTTTACGGGAGACCCAGTACTTC. This sequence encodes CACKSGVLRETQYF.